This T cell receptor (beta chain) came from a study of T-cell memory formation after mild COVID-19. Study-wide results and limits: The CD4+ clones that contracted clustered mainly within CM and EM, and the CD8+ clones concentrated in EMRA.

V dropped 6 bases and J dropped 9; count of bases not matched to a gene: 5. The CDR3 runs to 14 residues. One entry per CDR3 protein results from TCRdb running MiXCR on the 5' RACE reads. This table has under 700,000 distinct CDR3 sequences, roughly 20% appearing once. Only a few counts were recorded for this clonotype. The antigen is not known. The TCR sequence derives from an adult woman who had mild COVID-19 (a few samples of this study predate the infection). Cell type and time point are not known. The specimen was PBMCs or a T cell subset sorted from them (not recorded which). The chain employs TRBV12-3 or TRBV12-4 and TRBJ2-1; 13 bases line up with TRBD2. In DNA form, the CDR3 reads TGTGCCAGCAGGGGACTAGCGGGATCTGGTGAGCAGTTCTTC. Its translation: CASRGLAGSGEQFF.